These T cell receptor beta chains were read from a single sample in a study of T cells in Graves' hyperthyroidism and ophthalmopathy. TCRdb reprocessed the multiplex PCR reads via MiXCR and lists one record per CDR3 protein. Seen here are approximately 420,000 distinct CDR3 sequences, 14% to 15% observed once, and the top ten hold about 31%. Material: blood. The receptors come from a woman in her twenties or thirties with Graves' hyperthyroidism. Both conserved end residues are part of each CDR3. The D gene is left open where the match is weak. Only some rows state a clone size, as once, few, many or a class for expanded clones.

TRBV24-1	NA	TRBJ2-3	NA	TGTGCCACCAGTGATTATCAAGATACGCAGTATTTT	CATSDYQDTQYF
TRBV18	NA	TRBJ2-5	many	TGTGCCAGCTCACCACTCACTCGTCAAGAGACCCAGTACTTC	CASSPLTRQETQYF
TRBV19	TRBD2	TRBJ2-7	NA	TGTGCCAGTAGTATAGGGCTAGCGGACTACGAGCAGTACTTC	CASSIGLADYEQYF
TRBV5-4	NA	TRBJ2-5	NA	TGTGCCAGCAGCTTGGGGGGGTTTACCGGGACCCAGTACTTC	CASSLGGFTGTQYF
TRBV2	TRBD2	TRBJ2-7	many	TGTGCCAGCACTCCCGGGACTAGCGGGATAGTCCGGCAGTACTTC	CASTPGTSGIVRQYF
TRBV20-1	NA	TRBJ1-1	NA	TGCAGTGCTAGAGAACAGGTGAGGACTGAAGCTTTCTTT	CSAREQVRTEAFF
TRBV28	TRBD1	TRBJ1-5	NA	TGTGCCAGCAGTTTTCAGGGGGCGCATGTCCAGCCCCAGCATTTT	CASSFQGAHVQPQHF
TRBV20-1	TRBD1	TRBJ2-3	NA	TGCAGTGCTAGCTTGGGACAGGGAAGAGATACGCAGTATTTT	CSASLGQGRDTQYF
TRBV29-1	NA	TRBJ2-7	many	TGCAGCGCCCTTCCCGGCTTCTCCTACGAGCAGTACTTC	CSALPGFSYEQYF
TRBV28	TRBD1	TRBJ2-1	many	TGTGCCAGCAGACCGAGACAGGGGGAGGCACATGAGCAGTTCTTC	CASRPRQGEAHEQFF
TRBV20-1	TRBD2	TRBJ2-2	many	TGCAGTGCAATAGACCCGGGAGGGACGGACACCGGGGAGCTGTTTTTT	CSAIDPGGTDTGELFF
TRBV12-3/TRBV12-4	TRBD2	TRBJ2-1	many	TGTGCCAGCAGTTTAGGGACTAGCGGGAGGGCCGTCCACAATGAGCAGTTCTTC	CASSLGTSGRAVHNEQFF
TRBV30	NA	TRBJ1-4	few	TGTGCCTGGAGCCAGACATCGGTCGGGGGAAAACTGTTTTTT	CAWSQTSVGGKLFF
TRBV25-1	NA	TRBJ1-2	NA	TGTGCCAGCAGTGAGGGAGACTATGGCTACACCTTC	CASSEGDYGYTF
TRBV4-1	TRBD2	TRBJ2-2	NA	TGCGCCAGCAGCCAAGATCTGATAGCGGGGATACTACGCACCGGGGAGCTGTTTTTT	CASSQDLIAGILRTGELFF